This T cell receptor beta chain was recovered during a study of CD4 T cells in relation to SARS-CoV-2 and coronaviruses. Study in general: ViraFEST: roughly ten-day antigen culture of PBMCs, then TCR beta CDR3 sequencing.

Points on this clone: Its antigen is not identified.

CDR1 and CDR2 (germline): MNHEY, SVGEGT. The CDR3 is 16 amino acids. Unmatched junction bases numbered 7, after V lost 5 bases and J lost 0 bases. The unexposed donors gave CD4+ T cells in about 2011-2019, prior to COVID-19. The cells were cultured for about ten days before CD4+ T cells were isolated. Measured with immunoSEQ multiplex PCR; TCRdb has only the in-frame clones, and not every one. The table shows some 22,000 clones, with 66% occurring only once. What was sequenced was CD4+ T cells from PBMCs, cultured in vitro. V gene TRBV6-2 or TRBV6-3 combines with J gene TRBJ2-4; 7 bases agree with TRBD1. The clonotype comes from a human donor in good health. The CDR3 loop is CASSRTGDLAKNIQYF. Written as DNA, the CDR3 is TGTGCCAGCAGTCGGACAGGAGACCTAGCCAAAAACATTCAGTACTTC.